This T cell receptor beta chain was observed in a study of OX40 agonist ivuxolimab in advanced cancers. Repertoires were generated with immunoSEQ multiplex PCR, while TCRdb's copy carries only in-frame clones and drops some. Of tens of thousands of clones listed, around 84% are singletons. The germline V gene has CDR1 MNHEY and CDR2 SVGAGI. Trimming took off 2 bases at V and 3 bases at J, with 13 bases between the two ends. The CDR3 is made up of 15 amino acids. This specimen was CD4+ or CD8+ T cells sorted from blood, taken in a trial of the OX40 agonist ivuxolimab. The chain is built from TRBV6-5 and TRBJ1-1; no definite D call. This TCR came from an adult with an advanced solid tumor such as melanoma, head and neck, liver or kidney cancer. In DNA, the CDR3 is TGTGCCAGCAGTTACGCTTCGACACATTACACTGAAGCTTTCTTT. It specifies CASSYASTHYTEAFF.